Each of the 21 T cell receptor beta chains below was sequenced from the same sample in a study of blood T cell repertoires in COVID-19. TCRdb's table, derived via immunoSEQ multiplex PCR, lists solely in-frame clones and lacks some. The table shows about 59,000 clones, with around 81% occurring only once. The sequenced sample consisted of peripheral blood. The receptors derive from a woman of 80 years or more with active or convalescent COVID-19.

The chain joins TRBV5-3 to TRBJ2-3; unclear D gene. TRBV5-3 is treated as an ORF (open reading frame) with a function not yet certain. V lost 5 bases to trimming and J lost 5 bases, with 12 bases between them. The CDR3 covers 13 residues. The CDR3 coding sequence is TGTGCCAGAAGGCGGTTCCTCGGAGATACGCAGTATTTT. Amino acids: CARRRFLGDTQYF.

This clone was seen only once. This chain links TRBV5-4 with TRBJ1-5; D is perhaps TRBD1 (5 bases). CDR1 is SGHNT and CDR2 is YYREEE in the germline V gene (reference sequence). V was trimmed by 1 base and J by 2 bases, leaving 10 bases between them. CDR3 length: 15 amino acids. The CDR3: CASSLPGQGNQPQHF. The DNA of the CDR3 is TGTGCCAGCAGCTTGCCAGGGCAGGGCAATCAGCCCCAGCATTTT. Looking up the rest from reference TRBV5-4 and TRBJ1-5 gives the full variable domain: ETGVTQSPTHLIKTRGQQVTLRCSSQSGHNTVSWYQQALGQGPQFIFQYYREEENGRGNFPPRFSGLQFPNYSSELNVNALELDDSALYLCASSLPGQGNQPQHFGDGTRLSIL.

V is TRBV2 and J is TRBJ2-5; 9 positions agree with TRBD2. Germline V gives CDR1 SNHLY, CDR2 FYNNEI. Losses at the gene ends were 2 bases for V and 6 bases for J; bases not matched to a gene: 7. The CDR3 length is 15 residues. For the CDR3, the DNA is TGTGCCAGCAGTGAAAAGCTAGCGGGGTCGAAGACCCAGTACTTC. Translating gives CASSEKLAGSKTQYF. Full variable domain (remainder filled in from reference TRBV2 and TRBJ2-5): EPEVTQTPSHQVTQMGQEVILRCVPISNHLYFYWYRQILGQKVEFLVSFYNNEISEKSEIFDDQFSVERPDGSNFTLKIRSTKLEDSAMYFCASSEKLAGSKTQYFGPGTRLLVL.

CDR3 DNA sequence: TGTGCCAGCAGCCTCGCTTGGACAGGGGGCCGAGACACCATATATTTT. This encodes CASSLAWTGGRDTIYF. The chain joins TRBV5-6 to TRBJ1-3, with 11 bases matching TRBD1. Per germline, CDR1 SGHDT and CDR2 YYEEEE. The length of the CDR3 is 16 residues. The junction had 11 bases not matched to a gene; V was cut back by 4 bases and J by 8 bases. The whole variable domain, remainder taken from reference TRBV5-6 and TRBJ1-3, is DAGVTQSPTHLIKTRGQQVTLRCSPKSGHDTVSWYQQALGQGPQFIFQYYEEEERQRGNFPDRFSGHQFPNYSSELNVNALLLGDSALYLCASSLAWTGGRDTIYFGEGSWLTVV.

The chain carries TRBV4-3 and TRBJ1-1; D is unresolved. CDR1 is LGHNA and CDR2 is YSLEER in the germline V gene. V lost 2 bases to trimming and J lost 5 bases, with 18 bases between them. This CDR3 has 16 residues. CDR3 bases: TGCGCCAGCAGCCAACAAAGGGAAGCGGTGTGGACTGAAGCTTTCTTT. It is translated as CASSQQREAVWTEAFF.

This sequence joins TRBV14 and TRBJ1-6; D gene uncertain. Germline CDR1 is SGHDN and CDR2 is FVKESK. The CDR3 loop spans 14 amino acids. The V end was cut by 4 bases, the J end by 5 bases, with 9 bases between. The CDR3 is CASSLTGNNSPLHF. CDR3 bases: TGTGCCAGCAGCCTCACGGGGAATAATTCACCCCTCCACTTT.

The chain couples TRBV6-5 to TRBJ1-1, with a tentative D call TRBD1 (5 bases). Between the trimmed V and J ends, which lost 6 bases and 1 base, there was a span of 9 bases. CDR1 is MNHEY, CDR2 SVGAGI, per germline. There are 13 residues in the CDR3. CDR3 DNA: TGTGCCAGCAGGGGGCAGACGAACACTGAAGCTTTCTTT. Amino acids: CASRGQTNTEAFF.

V usage is TRBV12-3 or TRBV12-4 and J usage is TRBJ2-7, with D maybe TRBD1 (6 bases). The V end lost 6 bases, the J end lost 7 bases, and 16 bases lay between the germline ends. CDR3 length equals 13 residues. Here the CDR3 DNA reads TGTGCCAGCAGCTATACAGGGACGGGGGAGCAGTACTTC. This translates into CASSYTGTGEQYF.

This chain joins TRBV11-2 and TRBJ2-7; D not certain. The length of the CDR3 is 17 residues. V was cut by 0 bases and J by 2 bases, with 17 bases left in between. From germline, CDR1 is SGHAT and CDR2 FQNNGV. The CDR3 DNA follows: TGTGCCAGCAGCTTAGATTTCTCTAGGTCAATTACCTACGAGCAGTACTTC. Its translation: CASSLDFSRSITYEQYF.

The chain is built from TRBV21-1 and TRBJ1-5; no DNA check was done on the table's D call, TRBD1. TRBV21-1 is shown as a pseudogene. This CDR3 has 18 residues. The CDR3 region is CASSKAVQGCRSNQPQHF. The CDR3 coding sequence is TGTGCCAGCAGCAAGGCGGTGCAGGGTTGTCGTAGCAATCAGCCCCAGCATTTT.

The chain has TRBV18 and TRBJ1-4; D perhaps matches TRBD1 (5 bases). The germline V and J ends were trimmed by 0 bases and 5 bases, with 10 bases remaining between them. CDR1 is KGHSH, CDR2 LQKENI, per germline. This CDR3 spans 15 amino acids. The CDR3 DNA follows: TGTGCCAGCTCACCACCTAATGGGGGGAATGAAAAACTGTTTTTT. This codes for CASSPPNGGNEKLFF.

This chain uses TRBV4-1 with TRBJ2-3, with a tentative D call TRBD1 (6 bases). The CDR3 spans 16 residues. V dropped 2 bases and J dropped 1 base, with 13 bases sitting between them. Germline V gene lookup returns CDR1 MGHRA and CDR2 YSYEKL. The CDR3 sequence: CASSQRGLGGTDTQYF. In DNA form, the CDR3 reads TGCGCCAGCAGCCAAAGGGGGTTAGGGGGCACAGATACGCAGTATTTT.

The count of this clone is one. DNA of the CDR3: TGTGCCAGCAGCCAACCCCGAGACAGGATTGAAAAACTGTTTTTT. Its protein product is CASSQPRDRIEKLFF. The chain joins TRBV14 to TRBJ1-4, with D possibly TRBD1 on 6 matching bases. Trimming cost V 2 bases and J 7 bases, with 14 bases left between them. The CDR3 covers 15 residues. Germline CDR1 and CDR2: SGHDN and FVKESK.

A few counts support this clone. V and J are TRBV7-2 and TRBJ2-4; 9 nucleotides line up with TRBD2. CDR1 and CDR2 (germline): SGHTA, FQGNSA. The CDR3 runs to 14 residues. Trimming at V came to 5 bases and at J to 7 bases, leaving 6 bases not matched to a gene. The CDR3 is CASSQAGGGNIQYF. The CDR3 coding sequence is TGTGCCAGCAGCCAGGCGGGAGGGGGGAACATTCAGTACTTC.

Written as DNA, the CDR3 is TGTGCCATCAGTGACCTGGCTAGCGGGGTCCTCACAGATACGCAGTATTTT. This gives the protein CAISDLASGVLTDTQYF. The V gene is TRBV10-3, the J gene TRBJ2-3, with TRBD2 matching over 9 bases. Trimming took 3 bases from V and 2 from J; bases not matched to a gene: 9. This CDR3 is built from 17 residues. The germline CDR1 and CDR2 sequences are ENHRY and SYGVKD.

The V gene is TRBV19, the J gene TRBJ2-3; 8 bases are shared with TRBD1. From germline, CDR1 is LNHDA and CDR2 SQIVND (reference sequence). V dropped 5 bases and J dropped 0; count of bases not matched to a gene: 4. This CDR3 has 15 residues. CDR3 sequence: CASSDRGASTDTQYF. The CDR3 DNA is TGTGCCAGTAGTGACAGGGGCGCCAGCACAGATACGCAGTATTTT.

The chain has TRBV7-2 and TRBJ2-3; 7 positions match TRBD2. Germline CDR1 SGHTA, CDR2 FQGNSA. The CDR3 consists of 17 residues. V lost 5 bases, J lost 5 bases, and 16 bases stayed unmatched. Here the CDR3 reads CASSPPPGGGAGDTQYF. CDR3 DNA sequence: TGTGCCAGCAGCCCCCCTCCCGGCGGGGGAGCGGGAGATACGCAGTATTTT.

The chain combines TRBV9 with TRBJ2-2, with 10 bases aligning to TRBD1. CDR1 and CDR2 (germline): SGDLS, YYNGEE. This CDR3 is built from 15 residues. J gave up 5 bases and V 0 bases, and 1 base lay outside the gene matches. The chain's CDR3 is CASSVGQGATGELFF. The CDR3 nucleotides are TGTGCCAGCAGCGTAGGACAGGGGGCGACCGGGGAGCTGTTTTTT.

This rearrangement joins TRBV10-3 to TRBJ1-5; D unresolved. The V and J ends lost 5 bases and 0 bases respectively, with 8 bases between them. The germline CDR1 and CDR2 sequences are ENHRY and SYGVKD. The CDR3 totals 14 residues. The CDR3 sequence is CAISFGNSNQPQHF. The CDR3 DNA reads TGTGCCATCAGTTTCGGGAATAGCAATCAGCCCCAGCATTTT.

Many counts were recorded for this clone. V and J are TRBV28 and TRBJ1-5; D is perhaps TRBD1 (6 bases). In germline, CDR1 is MDHEN, CDR2 SYDVKM. CDR3 length equals 13 residues. V was clipped by 9 bases and J by 1 base, with 10 bases between them. CDR3 coding DNA: TGTGCCAGTCGGACAGAAAGCAATCAGCCCCAGCATTTT. Amino acid sequence: CASRTESNQPQHF.

J is TRBJ1-1 and V is TRBV7-9; D call uncertain. This CDR3 is 12 amino acids long. The germline CDR1 and CDR2 sequences are SEHNR and FQNEAQ (reference sequence). The V gene lost 5 bases and the J gene lost 6 bases, with 10 bases spanning the gap. The DNA for the CDR3 is TGTGCCAGCAGCAGCAAAATCTCTGAAGCTTTCTTT. As protein: CASSSKISEAFF.